These 9 T cell receptor beta chains share one sample of origin, sequenced in a study of CD8+ T cells in alopecia areata. RNA was extracted and reverse transcribed into cDNA as the sequencing template. This table comes from immunoSEQ multiplex PCR, and its TCRdb copy is limited to in-frame clones, with some not included. The table lists 110,000 to 150,000 clones, 62% of them singletons. The specimen sequenced was CD8+ T cells sorted from blood. Receptor source: a human donor in good health.

The chain uses TRBV13 and TRBJ2-6; possible D gene TRBD1, 6 bases. The CDR3 runs 15 residues. The germline gives CDR1 PRHDT, CDR2 FYEKMQ (reference sequence). The V end lost 3 bases, the J end lost 4 bases, and 10 bases lay between the germline ends. The CDR3 spells CASSFSGAGANVLTF. CDR3 in DNA: TGTGCCAGCAGCTTCTCAGGGGCCGGGGCCAACGTCCTGACTTTC.

This chain links TRBV25-1 with TRBJ2-7, with D unclear. Trimming left V 6 bases short and J 4 bases short, with 7 bases between. The CDR3 extends over 11 amino acids. CDR1 is MGHDK, CDR2 SYGVNS, per germline. The CDR3 protein is CASSYLYEQYF. In DNA form, the CDR3 reads TGTGCCAGCAGCTACCTATACGAGCAGTACTTC.

This sequence joins TRBV29-1 and TRBJ2-1, with D possibly being TRBD1 (6 bases). Trimming stripped 4 bases from V and 4 bases from J, with 17 bases between. Germline V CDR1 and CDR2: SQVTM, ANQGSEA. The CDR3 consists of 15 residues. The CDR3 sequence: CSVAGAPSGYNEQFF. Here the CDR3 DNA reads TGCAGCGTTGCAGGGGCTCCAAGTGGGTACAATGAGCAGTTCTTC.

CDR3: CASSILGNQPQHF. CDR3 nucleotide sequence: TGTGCCAGTAGTATACTGGGGAATCAGCCCCAGCATTTT. V is TRBV19 and J is TRBJ1-5; D not certain. Germline CDR1 LNHDA, CDR2 SQIVND (reference sequence). The CDR3 runs to 13 residues. V lost 2 bases, J lost 4 bases, and 6 bases lay in between.

The chain is built from TRBV6-5 and TRBJ1-5; 7 nucleotides align to TRBD1. This CDR3 spans 13 amino acids. The ends lost 5 bases at V and 7 bases at J; junction bases unmatched: 5. The germline V gene encodes CDR1 MNHEY and CDR2 SVGAGI. CDR3 coding DNA: TGTGCCAGCAGTAGGAGGGGGCTCCAGCCCCAGCATTTT. Protein sequence: CASSRRGLQPQHF.

V and J are TRBV5-1 and TRBJ2-5; D perhaps matches TRBD1 (6 bases). CDR1 and CDR2 (germline): SGHRS, YFSETQ. The CDR3 loop spans 13 amino acids. Trimming stripped 2 bases from V and 5 bases from J, with 10 bases between. CDR3 nucleotide sequence: TGCGCCAGCAGCTTTCGGCAGGGGGAGACCCAGTACTTC. It translates to CASSFRQGETQYF.

This sequence joins TRBV28 and TRBJ2-6; D call uncertain. Germline values: CDR1 MDHEN, CDR2 SYDVKM. The CDR3 is 16 residues long. The V end lost 2 bases, the J end lost 4 bases, and 12 bases lay between the germline ends. CDR3 loop: CASSLIRVSGANVLTF. CDR3 coding DNA: TGTGCCAGCAGTTTAATTCGGGTCTCCGGGGCCAACGTCCTGACTTTC.

CDR3 sequence: CASRSSRSSYNEQFF. The CDR3 DNA is TGTGCCAGCAGAAGTAGCCGGAGCTCCTACAATGAGCAGTTCTTC. V and J are TRBV11-1 and TRBJ2-1; D is uncertain. V was cut by 6 bases and J by 0 bases, with 12 bases left in between. Germline CDR1 and CDR2: SGHAT and FQDESV (reference sequence). The CDR3 totals 15 residues.

The V gene is TRBV6-6, the J gene TRBJ2-5; TRBD2 matches at 10 bases. Trimming removed 4 bases from V and 3 bases from J; junction bases left unmatched: 5. From germline, CDR1 is MNHNY and CDR2 SVGAGI (reference sequence). The CDR3 runs to 15 residues. DNA for the CDR3: TGTGCCAGCAGTTCCGGGACTAGCGCGGAAGAGACCCAGTACTTC. Translation: CASSSGTSAEETQYF.